Listed below are T cell receptor beta chains from one sample, sequenced in a study of CD8 T cells in ankylosing spondylitis. A single record per CDR3 protein comes from TCRdb applying MiXCR to the 5' RACE reads. The table includes about 420,000 distinct CDR3 sequences, approximately 20% detected once. Sequences were obtained from blood, either unsorted or a sorted T cell fraction (not recorded which). These receptor sequences come from a male donor with ankylosing spondylitis. The CDR3 runs from the conserved cysteine through the conserved F or W. D genes are given only for firm matches. Expanded clones are given a class, and other clones once, few, many or no size at all.

J gene	V gene	clone size	D gene	CDR3 DNA	CDR3 protein
TRBJ2-2	TRBV24-1	few	-	TGTGCCACCAGATCAGATCCGGGGCAGGGTACCGGGGAGCTGTTTTTT	CATRSDPGQGTGELFF
TRBJ2-1	TRBV14	-	-	TGTGCCAGCAGCCATGGGTGGGAGACAGCTGAGCAGTTCTTC	CASSHGWETAEQFF
TRBJ2-1	TRBV29-1	few	TRBD2	TGCAGCGTTGTCGTTAGCGGGAGGCTGGGTGAGCAGTTCTTC	CSVVVSGRLGEQFF
TRBJ2-2	TRBV20-1	once	TRBD1	TGCAGTGCCCAAACAGGGGGTAACACCGGGGAGCTGTTTTTT	CSAQTGGNTGELFF
TRBJ2-7	TRBV4-3	-	-	TGCGCCAGCAGCCAAGAGTTATGGAAGGAGCAGTACTTC	CASSQELWKEQYF
TRBJ2-1	TRBV29-1	-	-	TGCAGCGTTGTTCCCGGGGGTAACGAGCAGTTCTTC	CSVVPGGNEQFF
TRBJ2-7	TRBV5-1	-	-	TGCGCCAGCAGCTTCGAATCGACCGGCTACGAGCAGTACTTC	CASSFESTGYEQYF
TRBJ2-7	TRBV6-4	few	TRBD2	TGTGCCAGCAGCCATACAGGCCGAGGGACTAGCGGGAGAGAGGTAAACTACGAGCAGTACTTC	CASSHTGRGTSGREVNYEQYF
TRBJ1-4	TRBV4-1	-	-	TGCGCCAGCAGTCAGGAGGGGTTTGGGGAAAAACTGTTTTTT	CASSQEGFGEKLFF
TRBJ1-2	TRBV4-1	-	-	TGCGCCAGCAGCCACCGAGGATCTACAAGAGCAGCAGGAACCCAACACTATGGCTACACCTTC	CASSHRGSTRAAGTQHYGYTF
TRBJ2-7	TRBV7-6	few	TRBD1	TGTGCCAGCAGCTTGGCCCGGACAGGCTACGAGCAGTACTTC	CASSLARTGYEQYF
TRBJ2-1	TRBV20-1	-	-	TGCAGCCCCAACGGAGGGAGCTCCTACAATGAGCAGTTCTTC	CSPNGGSSYNEQFF
TRBJ2-1	TRBV6-2/TRBV6-3	few	TRBD2	TGTGCCAGCAGTTACGCCCGCCTTTTTAGCGGGGATGAGCAGTTCTTC	CASSYARLFSGDEQFF
TRBJ1-3	TRBV4-2	many	-	TGTGCCAGCAGCCCTGACAGATCTGGAAACACCATATATTTT	CASSPDRSGNTIYF
TRBJ1-5	TRBV5-1	few	-	TGCGCCAGCAGCTTGGGCGGACAAGTATGGCAGCCCCAGCATTTT	CASSLGGQVWQPQHF
TRBJ1-5	TRBV12-3/TRBV12-4	few	-	TGTGCCAGCAGCCCACGTGTGTCAGGGCCCCAGCATTTT	CASSPRVSGPQHF
TRBJ2-7	TRBV7-2	-	-	TGTGCCAGCAGCCCCCCAATGGGGTACGAGCAGTACTTC	CASSPPMGYEQYF